This T cell receptor (beta chain) was identified in a study of graft-versus-host responses after intestinal transplantation. Overall study: Anti-thymocyte globulin induction was given to all recipients, followed by tacrolimus and steroids for around 3 years.

The repertoire was sequenced with immunoSEQ multiplex PCR; TCRdb's copy has only in-frame clones and lacks some. The sample has 90,000 to 150,000 clones; around 95% are singletons. Whole-study findings and limits: Researchers found GvH clones in recipient marrow, and some showed up first in ileum or blood. Levels of circulating GvH clones at their peak were associated with early post-transplant HvG declines. Allograft graft-versus-host to host-versus-graft clonal ratios ran high in patients with graft-donor T cell macrochimerism.

The CDR3 covers 15 residues. Germline V gene lookup returns CDR1 SGHNT and CDR2 YYREEE (reference sequence). V lost 0 bases to trimming and J lost 6 bases; unmatched junction nucleotides: 7. A word on this clone: Its matching antigen is unknown.

The chain links TRBV5-4 to TRBJ1-2; 8 bases agree with TRBD1. This specimen consisted of unstimulated CD8+ T cells sorted from spleen or lymph node cells, obtained before intestinal transplant. This TCR was sampled from a human donor who received an intestinal transplant. The CDR3 DNA is TGTGCCAGCAGCTTGGTTGGGCAGGGGGCTAATGGCTACACCTTC. Its translation: CASSLVGQGANGYTF. The variable domain in full, with the rest retrieved from reference TRBV5-4 and TRBJ1-2, is ETGVTQSPTHLIKTRGQQVTLRCSSQSGHNTVSWYQQALGQGPQFIFQYYREEENGRGNFPPRFSGLQFPNYSSELNVNALELDDSALYLCASSLVGQGANGYTFGSGTRLTVV.